This T cell receptor beta chain was identified in a study of CD8 T cells in Susac syndrome. For this clonotype: The antigen is unknown.

This CDR3 has 14 amino acids. V was pared by 3 bases and J by 10 bases, with 13 bases between. Germline CDR1 reads SEHNR; CDR2 reads FQNEAQ (reference sequence). Study-level findings and limits: Peak Susac CD8+ clonal expansion was seen in TEMRA cells and active patients.

Random hexamers served to reverse transcribe roughly 0.45 to 1 ug RNA. One entry per CDR3 protein, called by TCRdb with MiXCR from the immunoSEQ multiplex PCR reads. The data hold approximately 25,000 distinct CDR3 sequences, with 93% observed a single time. Sequencing was performed on CD8+ T cells from PBMCs. The chain has TRBV7-9 and TRBJ1-6, with D uncertain. The sequence was collected from a human donor with Susac syndrome. In DNA, the CDR3 is TGTGCCAGCAGCTTCAGAGCGAGCGACTCACCCCTCCACTTT. The encoded protein is CASSFRASDSPLHF.